A selection of T cell receptor beta chains follows, all from one sample in a study of yellow fever vaccine responses in identical twins. TCRdb ran MiXCR on the RT-PCR reads and lists one entry per CDR3 protein. The sample shows roughly 17,000 distinct CDR3 sequences, less than 70% of them seen only once. Specimen: T cells from blood (PBMCs), unsorted or a sorted subset (not recorded which), collected before or after yellow fever vaccination (not recorded which). All receptors derive from a young woman who received the yellow fever vaccine. Each CDR3 is given with its conserved first and last residue. D genes are given only for firm matches. The listing skips clone size in some rows; elsewhere it reads once, few, many or a size class.

CDR3 DNA: TGTGCCAGCAGCTTAGTGAGGGGATATGGGGCCAACGTCCTGACTTTC
CDR3 protein: CASSLVRGYGANVLTF
D gene: .
V gene: TRBV11-3
J gene: TRBJ2-6
clone size: .

CDR3 DNA: TGTGCCAGCAGTGGGAGGGGACTTAGCTCCTACAATGAGCAGTTCTTC
CDR3 protein: CASSGRGLSSYNEQFF
D gene: TRBD2
V gene: TRBV28
J gene: TRBJ2-1
clone size: .

CDR3 DNA: TGCAGCGCGGTGGGTACCGCTAACTATGGCTACACCTTC
CDR3 protein: CSAVGTANYGYTF
D gene: .
V gene: TRBV29-1
J gene: TRBJ1-2
clone size: .

CDR3 DNA: TGTGCCAGCAGCTTAGCGATTCTGGGAGTGACTGAAGCTTTCTTT
CDR3 protein: CASSLAILGVTEAFF
D gene: .
V gene: TRBV7-2
J gene: TRBJ1-1
clone size: .

CDR3 DNA: TGTGCCAGCGACGAAGCTACCTCGCAAGAGACCCAGTACTTC
CDR3 protein: CASDEATSQETQYF
D gene: .
V gene: TRBV2
J gene: TRBJ2-5
clone size: medium-sized

CDR3 DNA: TGCGCCAGCAGCCAAGATGCTAGGGGGGTGGATGAAAAACTGTTTTTT
CDR3 protein: CASSQDARGVDEKLFF
D gene: .
V gene: TRBV4-1
J gene: TRBJ1-4
clone size: few

CDR3 DNA: TGTGCCAGCAGCCACTTAGGACAGGTCACCGGGACTAGCAACGAGCAGTACTTC
CDR3 protein: CASSHLGQVTGTSNEQYF
D gene: TRBD2
V gene: TRBV11-1
J gene: TRBJ2-7
clone size: .

CDR3 DNA: TGCGCCAGCAGCTTGGCCGGAGAGCGAGGGAACATTCAGTACTTC
CDR3 protein: CASSLAGERGNIQYF
D gene: .
V gene: TRBV5-1
J gene: TRBJ2-4
clone size: .

CDR3 DNA: TGTGCCAGCAGCTCATCAGGGGGCTTGAGCTATGGCTACACCTTC
CDR3 protein: CASSSSGGLSYGYTF
D gene: TRBD1
V gene: TRBV7-1
J gene: TRBJ1-2
clone size: few

CDR3 DNA: TGTGCCAGCAGCAAGACTCCCGCTAGCACAGATACGCAGTATTTT
CDR3 protein: CASSKTPASTDTQYF
D gene: .
V gene: TRBV12-3/TRBV12-4
J gene: TRBJ2-3
clone size: .

CDR3 DNA: TGTGCCAGCAGCTTCGTAAGCTGGGGACGCTACGAGCAGTACTTC
CDR3 protein: CASSFVSWGRYEQYF
D gene: .
V gene: TRBV11-3
J gene: TRBJ2-7
clone size: few

CDR3 DNA: TGTGCCAGCTCACCGGGAAGTGAAAAACTGTTTTTT
CDR3 protein: CASSPGSEKLFF
D gene: .
V gene: TRBV18
J gene: TRBJ1-4
clone size: .

CDR3 DNA: TGTGCCAGCACAGGGGACTACGAGCAGTACTTC
CDR3 protein: CASTGDYEQYF
D gene: .
V gene: TRBV2
J gene: TRBJ2-7
clone size: .

CDR3 DNA: TGTGCCAGCAGCTGGGGGGTTACAAGGGACACTGAAGCTTTCTTT
CDR3 protein: CASSWGVTRDTEAFF
D gene: .
V gene: TRBV5-4
J gene: TRBJ1-1
clone size: few

CDR3 DNA: TGTGCCAGTCGGGTTGGTGGGAACCCTAATCAGCCCCAGCATTTT
CDR3 protein: CASRVGGNPNQPQHF
D gene: .
V gene: TRBV27
J gene: TRBJ1-5
clone size: .

CDR3 DNA: TGTGCCAGCTCACCTATACGGGGCAAGACGTCAGAGACCCAGTACTTC
CDR3 protein: CASSPIRGKTSETQYF
D gene: .
V gene: TRBV18
J gene: TRBJ2-5
clone size: .

CDR3 DNA: TGTGCCAGCAGGAGGGGGGACGGAGGACTCACTGAAGCTTTCTTT
CDR3 protein: CASRRGDGGLTEAFF
D gene: .
V gene: TRBV2
J gene: TRBJ1-1
clone size: .